This TCR beta chain was identified during a study of blood T cell repertoires in COVID-19. Profiling relied on immunoSEQ multiplex PCR, and the TCRdb table lists in-frame clones only, not all of them. The sample includes about 50,000 clones, 75% to 85% of them seen just once. Sequenced material: peripheral blood. This clonotype was obtained from a man aged 40-55 years with acute or convalescent COVID-19.

Written as DNA, the CDR3 is TGTGCCAGCTCACCGGGCCCGGGACAGGTTCATTCTGGAAACACCATATATTTT. Its protein is CASSPGPGQVHSGNTIYF. This chain joins TRBV18 and TRBJ1-3, with 8 bases that match TRBD1. The germline V gene encodes CDR1 KGHSH and CDR2 LQKENI. V gave up 3 bases and J gave up 1 base; unmatched junction bases: 11. This CDR3 comprises 18 residues.